The 25 T cell receptor beta chains presented below share a single source sample, sequenced in a study of blood T cell repertoires in COVID-19. Data came from immunoSEQ multiplex PCR; TCRdb stores just in-frame clones and leaves some out. This sample has hundreds of thousands of clones, with 80% to 90% found just once. Sequenced sample: peripheral blood. All receptors come from a man aged 18 to 35 with COVID-19, enrolled during active disease.

The rearrangement uses TRBV19 and TRBJ2-1; 12 bases fit TRBD2. The CDR3 spans 12 residues. Germline V lookup: CDR1 LNHDA, CDR2 SQIVND (reference sequence). Germline trimming cut 9 bases from V and 6 bases from J; bases unmatched to any gene: 0. The CDR3 loop is CARLAGGNEQFF. Here the CDR3 DNA reads TGTGCCAGACTAGCGGGGGGCAATGAGCAGTTCTTC.

Only a few counts were recorded for this clone. This chain joins TRBV4-2 and TRBJ2-2; 10 bases map to TRBD2. CDR3 length: 20 residues. Per the germline V gene, CDR1 is LGHNA and CDR2 is YNFKEQ. V gave up 5 bases and J gave up 1 base; unmatched junction bases: 16. The CDR3 is CASSADQLAGHIRNTGELFF. The CDR3 DNA reads TGTGCCAGCAGCGCAGACCAACTAGCGGGACACATTCGGAACACCGGGGAGCTGTTTTTT.

CDR3 nucleotide sequence: TGTGCCAGCAGTTACTCGACACAGAACACCGGGGAGCTGTTTTTT. It is translated as CASSYSTQNTGELFF. The V gene is TRBV6-5, the J gene TRBJ2-2; no reliable D call. Germline loops: CDR1 MNHEY, CDR2 SVGAGI. The CDR3 is 15 amino acids. V was trimmed by 0 bases and J by 1 base, leaving 6 bases between them.

In this sample, this clone turned up once. The genes are TRBV13 and TRBJ2-7, with a tentative D call TRBD1 (6 bases). V was trimmed by 6 bases and J by 2 bases, leaving 14 bases between them. The CDR3 loop spans 14 amino acids. CDR1 is PRHDT and CDR2 is FYEKMQ in the germline V gene (reference sequence). The CDR3 region is CASSFGQRAYEQYF. DNA for the CDR3: TGTGCCAGCAGTTTCGGACAGAGAGCCTACGAGCAGTACTTC.

This clone appeared a single time. The V gene is TRBV6-1, the J gene TRBJ2-5, with TRBD2 matching over 8 bases. Germline loops: CDR1 MNHNS, CDR2 SASEGT. The J segment lost 0 bases and the V segment lost 2 bases, leaving 8 bases of the junction unmatched. This CDR3 is 17 amino acids long. CDR3 sequence reads: CASSERSIAGYQETQYF. The CDR3, as DNA: TGTGCCAGCAGTGAAAGGTCAATAGCGGGATACCAAGAGACCCAGTACTTC.

The chain is built from TRBV5-8 and TRBJ2-7; the D is unclear. CDR3 length equals 13 residues. Germline V gene lookup returns CDR1 SGHTS and CDR2 YDEGEE. Deletions cut 0 bases from V and 2 bases from J, with 6 bases between. The CDR3 is CASSLVETYEQYF. The DNA of the CDR3 is TGTGCCAGCAGCTTGGTAGAAACCTACGAGCAGTACTTC.

J is TRBJ1-1 and V is TRBV2; TRBD1 is a possible D gene (5 bases). The CDR3 is 15 amino acids. Trimming removed 6 bases from V and 0 bases from J, with 14 bases in between. CDR1 SNHLY and CDR2 FYNNEI come from the germline V gene. The CDR3 nucleotides are TGTGCCAGCAGGCCTGAGCAGGGTATGAACACTGAAGCTTTCTTT. This encodes CASRPEQGMNTEAFF.

The gene calls are TRBV4-1 and TRBJ2-3; D not certain. The CDR3 runs to 17 residues. Germline assignment: CDR1 MGHRA and CDR2 YSYEKL. V was cut by 5 bases and J by 5 bases, with 23 bases left in between. This CDR3 reads CASSDVRNKPPGDTQYF. CDR3 coding DNA: TGCGCCAGCAGCGACGTACGGAACAAACCCCCGGGAGATACGCAGTATTTT.

The V and J genes are TRBV19 and TRBJ1-1; D may be TRBD1 (6 bases). V shed 5 bases and J shed 0 bases, with 13 bases lying between them. This CDR3 is 15 amino acids long. CDR1 is LNHDA and CDR2 is SQIVND in the germline V gene (reference sequence). DNA for the CDR3: TGTGCCAGTAGTCCGCCGACAGGCATGAACACTGAAGCTTTCTTT. Protein sequence: CASSPPTGMNTEAFF. The full variable domain, with the rest looked up from reference TRBV19 and TRBJ1-1, is DGGITQSPKYLFRKEGQNVTLSCEQNLNHDAMYWYRQDPGQGLRLIYYSQIVNDFQKGDIAEGYSVSREKKESFPLTVTSAQKNPTAFYLCASSPPTGMNTEAFFGQGTRLTVV.

The V gene is TRBV3-1 (or the pseudogene TRBV3-2), the J gene TRBJ2-5, with 9 bases identical to TRBD2. The length of the CDR3 is 17 residues. V trimming: 1 base; J trimming: 1 base; junction bases outside the gene matches: 7. Germline V gene data show CDR1 as LGHDT and CDR2 as YNNKEL (reference sequence). CDR3 sequence (DNA): TGTGCCAGCAGCCAAGGGTCCCTAGCGGGGCTCCAAGAGACCCAGTACTTC. Translating gives CASSQGSLAGLQETQYF.

This CDR3 is CASSQAPSGWSSYEQYF. CDR3 coding DNA: TGTGCCAGCAGCCAAGCCCCTAGCGGGTGGAGCTCCTACGAGCAGTACTTC. This chain uses TRBV4-2 with TRBJ2-7, with 8 bases fitting TRBD2. V trimming: 1 base; J trimming: 0 bases; junction bases outside the gene matches: 8. The CDR3 extends over 17 amino acids. Germline assignment: CDR1 LGHNA and CDR2 YNFKEQ.

The chain has TRBV29-1 and TRBJ1-1; 10 bases map to TRBD1. Trimming cost V 8 bases and J 4 bases; bases outside gene matches: 4. The CDR3 is 12 residues long. Germline V CDR1 and CDR2: SQVTM, ANQGSEA. CDR3 sequence: CSTGQGITEAFF. The CDR3 nucleotides are TGCAGCACGGGACAGGGGATCACTGAAGCTTTCTTT.

This chain joins TRBV7-2 and TRBJ2-2; D is possibly TRBD1 (6 bases). The V end was cut by 0 bases, the J end by 3 bases, with 8 bases between. CDR3 length: 15 residues. Germline CDR1 and CDR2: SGHTA and FQGNSA. CDR3 sequence: CASSLAGAYTGELFF. The CDR3 nucleotides are TGTGCCAGCAGCTTAGCGGGGGCCTACACCGGGGAGCTGTTTTTT.

CDR3 region: CASSLWTGAWNQPQHF. CDR3 DNA: TGTGCCAGCAGCTTATGGACAGGTGCCTGGAATCAGCCCCAGCATTTT. The gene calls are TRBV5-8 and TRBJ1-5; 7 bases align to TRBD1. The CDR3 is 16 residues long. Germline CDR1 and CDR2: SGHTS and YDEGEE. Germline trimming cut 2 bases from V and 4 bases from J; bases unmatched to any gene: 9. The whole variable domain, filled in from reference TRBV5-8 and TRBJ1-5, reads EAGVTQSPTHLIKTRGQQATLRCSPISGHTSVYWYQQALGLGLQFLLWYDEGEERNRGNFPPRFSGRQFPNYSSELNVNALELEDSALYLCASSLWTGAWNQPQHFGDGTRLSIL.

This chain joins TRBV12-3 or TRBV12-4 and TRBJ2-1; D possibly corresponds to TRBD2 (5 bases). V was clipped by 5 bases and J by 10 bases, with 12 bases between them. The CDR3 is made up of 12 amino acids. The DNA for the CDR3 is TGTGCCAGCAGTCATGGGAGTCGCGAGCAGTTCTTC. The encoded protein is CASSHGSREQFF.

Of note for this clone: The same CDR3 arises from other DNA sequences in this sample as well. The rearrangement links TRBV2 to TRBJ2-7; no reliable D call. V lost 5 bases, J lost 3 bases, and 5 bases lay in between. Germline assignment: CDR1 SNHLY and CDR2 FYNNEI. The CDR3 runs to 11 residues. The chain's CDR3 is CASSPLYEQYF. CDR3 nucleotide sequence: TGTGCCAGCAGTCCTCTCTACGAGCAGTACTTC.

The V call is TRBV5-1, the J call TRBJ2-2, with 7 nucleotides matching TRBD2. CDR1 SGHRS and CDR2 YFSETQ come from the germline V gene. Trimming cost V 4 bases and J 6 bases; bases outside gene matches: 9. The CDR3 is 15 amino acids. CDR3 in DNA: TGCGCCAGCAGCGGATGGACTAGTGGCCCCGGGGAGCTGTTTTTT. Translating it yields CASSGWTSGPGELFF.

The chain couples TRBV6-5 to TRBJ2-1, with TRBD2 matching 10 bases. CDR3 size: 14 residues. Germline loops: CDR1 MNHEY, CDR2 SVGAGI. The junction had 9 bases not matched to a gene; V was cut back by 10 bases and J by 6 bases. The CDR3 is CATAPAGGPNEQFF. DNA for the CDR3: TGTGCCACCGCCCCAGCGGGAGGGCCCAATGAGCAGTTCTTC.

The chain uses TRBV7-9 and TRBJ1-6; D is possibly TRBD1 (5 bases). Germline V gene sequence: CDR1 SEHNR, CDR2 FQNEAQ (reference sequence). This CDR3 region has 18 residues. V was shortened by 1 base and J by 0 bases, with 13 bases between the two germline ends. CDR3 loop: CASSLVVRGSSYNSPLHF. CDR3 sequence (DNA): TGTGCCAGCAGCTTAGTGGTTCGGGGGAGCTCCTATAATTCACCCCTCCACTTT.

The rearrangement uses TRBV6-5 and TRBJ1-2; D is unclear. V lost 8 bases to trimming and J lost 8 bases, with 9 bases between them. The CDR3 is 10 amino acids. Germline V gene sequence: CDR1 MNHEY, CDR2 SVGAGI. The CDR3 is CASRVQGYTF. CDR3 in DNA: TGTGCCAGCCGGGTCCAAGGCTACACCTTC.

The CDR3 DNA sequence: TGCGCCAGCAGACCCTCTGGACAGGCGGCCTACGAGCAGTACTTC. It is translated as CASRPSGQAAYEQYF. The chain uses TRBV5-1 and TRBJ2-7, with TRBD1 matching over 7 bases. From germline, CDR1 is SGHRS and CDR2 YFSETQ. The junction had 10 bases not matched to a gene; V was cut back by 5 bases and J by 2 bases. The CDR3 runs to 15 residues.

The rearrangement links TRBV5-5 to TRBJ2-7, with a weak D call TRBD1 (6 bases). V shed 6 bases and J shed 1 base, with 17 bases lying between them. The CDR3 consists of 15 residues. CDR1 SGHKS and CDR2 YYEKEE come from the germline V gene (reference sequence). The CDR3 protein is CASNPVDRASYEQYF. CDR3 DNA: TGTGCCAGCAACCCCGTGGACAGAGCTTCCTACGAGCAGTACTTC. Full variable domain (remainder filled in from reference TRBV5-5 and TRBJ2-7): DAGVTQSPTHLIKTRGQQVTLRCSPISGHKSVSWYQQVLGQGPQFIFQYYEKEERGRGNFPDRFSARQFPNYSSELNVNALLLGDSALYLCASNPVDRASYEQYFGPGTRLTVT.

The chain is built from TRBV19 and TRBJ2-3; 11 bases fit TRBD2. Germline V gives CDR1 LNHDA, CDR2 SQIVND (reference sequence). V shed 6 bases and J 3 bases; nucleotides not matched to a gene: 8. The CDR3 is 16 residues long. The CDR3 DNA is TGTGCCAGTAGCCGTAGCGGGAGGGCCGGAACAGATACGCAGTATTTT. This gives the protein CASSRSGRAGTDTQYF.

The gene calls are TRBV7-3 and TRBJ2-1; TRBD1 is a possible D gene (6 bases). CDR1 and CDR2 from the germline V gene are SGHTA and FQGTGA. Trimming took off 2 bases at V and 5 bases at J, with 10 bases between the two ends. The CDR3 runs 14 residues. The CDR3 sequence: CASSLQGSHNEQFF. Here the CDR3 DNA reads TGTGCCAGCAGCTTACAGGGGTCCCACAATGAGCAGTTCTTC.

This clone has more than one count but fewer than ten. The chain joins TRBV5-8 to TRBJ1-3; 9 nucleotides align to TRBD1. The CDR3 spans 15 residues. V lost 4 bases and J lost 4; bases outside the gene matches: 6. The V gene's germline CDR1 is SGHTS and CDR2 YDEGEE. The CDR3: CASSLEQGAGNTIYF. CDR3 coding DNA: TGTGCCAGCAGCCTGGAACAGGGGGCGGGAAACACCATATATTTT.